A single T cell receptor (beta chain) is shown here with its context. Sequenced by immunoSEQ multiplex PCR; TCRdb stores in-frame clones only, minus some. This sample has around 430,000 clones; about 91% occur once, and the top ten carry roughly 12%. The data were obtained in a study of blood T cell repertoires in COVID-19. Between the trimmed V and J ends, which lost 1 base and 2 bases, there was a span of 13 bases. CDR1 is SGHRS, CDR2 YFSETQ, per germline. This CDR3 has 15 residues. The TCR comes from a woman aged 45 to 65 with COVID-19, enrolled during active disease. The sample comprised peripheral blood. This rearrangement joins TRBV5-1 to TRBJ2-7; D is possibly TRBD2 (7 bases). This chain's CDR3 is CASSLWEGVAYEQYF. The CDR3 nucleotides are TGCGCCAGCAGCTTGTGGGAGGGGGTTGCCTACGAGCAGTACTTC.